The T cell receptor beta chain described here comes from a study of human T cells and chemical hapten exposure. This clonotype was counted at least ten times. The library gave individual cDNA molecules unique molecular identifiers. TCRdb independently ran MiXCR on the RACE reads; one entry per CDR3 protein. The data show about 350,000 distinct CDR3 sequences, 4.5% to 7% seen once. This sample's time point: pre-sensitization, week 0. This sample's treatment: therapeutic diphenylcyclopropenone sensitization with weekly scalp DPC. In germline, CDR1 is SGHVS, CDR2 FNYEAQ. CDR3 size: 16 residues. The V and J ends lost 5 bases and 0 bases, in that order; junction bases with no gene match: 3.

Specimen: whole blood, collected in connection with sensitization to the hapten diphenylcyclopropenone (DPC). This rearrangement joins TRBV7-6 to TRBJ2-2, with 10 bases lining up with TRBD1. The TCR originated in a woman between 18 and 29 years old with alopecia areata. Some clones in this sample may be carry-over from other donors' samples. CDR3 bases: TGTGCCAGCAGCACAGGACAGGGGGCGAACACCGGGGAGCTGTTTTTT. It translates to CASSTGQGANTGELFF.